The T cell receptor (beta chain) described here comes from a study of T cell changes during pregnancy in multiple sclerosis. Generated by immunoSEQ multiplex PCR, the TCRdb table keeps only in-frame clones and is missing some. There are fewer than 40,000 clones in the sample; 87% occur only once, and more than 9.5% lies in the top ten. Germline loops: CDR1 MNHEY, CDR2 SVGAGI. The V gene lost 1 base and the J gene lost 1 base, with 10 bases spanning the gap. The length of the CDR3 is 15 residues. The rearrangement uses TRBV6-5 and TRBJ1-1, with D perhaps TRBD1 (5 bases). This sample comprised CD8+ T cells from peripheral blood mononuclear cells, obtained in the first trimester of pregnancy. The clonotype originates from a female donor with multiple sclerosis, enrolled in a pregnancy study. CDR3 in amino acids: CASSYWSTANTEAFF. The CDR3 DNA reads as TGTGCCAGCAGTTACTGGTCGACAGCGAACACTGAAGCTTTCTTT.